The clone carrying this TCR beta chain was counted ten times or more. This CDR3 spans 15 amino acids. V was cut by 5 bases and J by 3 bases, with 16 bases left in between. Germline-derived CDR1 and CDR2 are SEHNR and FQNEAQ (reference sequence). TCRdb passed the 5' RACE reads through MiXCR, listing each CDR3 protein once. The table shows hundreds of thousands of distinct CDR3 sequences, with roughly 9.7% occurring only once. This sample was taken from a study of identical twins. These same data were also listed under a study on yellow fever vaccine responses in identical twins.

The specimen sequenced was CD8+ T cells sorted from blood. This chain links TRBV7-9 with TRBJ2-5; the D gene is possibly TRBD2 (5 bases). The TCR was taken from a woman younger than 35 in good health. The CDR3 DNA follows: TGTGCCAGCAGCATCGGGGAAGAGGCCGAAGAGACCCAGTACTTC. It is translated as CASSIGEEAEETQYF.